The T cell receptor (beta chain) under discussion was sequenced for a study of siplizumab effects on memory and regulatory T cells. Whole-study results and caveats: With siplizumab, cumulative frequency of CD4+ memory-derived alloreactive sequences dropped significantly. Among mappable alloreactive CD4+ clones, the Treg-derived fraction averaged approximately 69% with siplizumab versus roughly 30% in controls.

Germline assignment: CDR1 SNHLY and CDR2 FYNNEI. The CDR3 sequence is 15 residues long. J gave up 5 bases and V 6 bases, and 10 bases lay outside the gene matches. Per sample, the assay covered 100,000 or so TCR templates. The assay was immunoSEQ multiplex PCR, and TCRdb's table has in-frame clones only and misses some. This table has 90,000 to 120,000 clones, 85% to 95% appearing once. In the case of this clone: The antigen is not known.

The TCR was taken from a human donor in good health. The specimen was Tregs sorted from blood. This chain connects TRBV2 to TRBJ2-5; 9 positions match TRBD1. Here the CDR3 DNA reads TGTGCCAGCAGGGGGACAGGGCATAGTGTGGAGACCCAGTACTTC. It yields the protein CASRGTGHSVETQYF. The full variable domain, with the rest looked up from reference TRBV2 and TRBJ2-5, is EPEVTQTPSHQVTQMGQEVILRCVPISNHLYFYWYRQILGQKVEFLVSFYNNEISEKSEIFDDQFSVERPDGSNFTLKIRSTKLEDSAMYFCASRGTGHSVETQYFGPGTRLLVL.